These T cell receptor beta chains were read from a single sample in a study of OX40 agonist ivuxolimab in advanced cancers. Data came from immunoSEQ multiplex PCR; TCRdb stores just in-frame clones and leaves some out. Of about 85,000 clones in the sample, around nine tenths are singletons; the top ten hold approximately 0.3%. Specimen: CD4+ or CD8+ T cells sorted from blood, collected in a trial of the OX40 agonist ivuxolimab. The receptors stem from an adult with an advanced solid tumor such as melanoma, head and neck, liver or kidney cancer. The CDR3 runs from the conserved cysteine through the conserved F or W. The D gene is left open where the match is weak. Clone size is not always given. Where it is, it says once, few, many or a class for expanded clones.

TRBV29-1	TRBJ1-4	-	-	CSVESPVEKLFF	TGCAGCGTTGAAAGCCCGGTCGAAAAACTGTTTTTT
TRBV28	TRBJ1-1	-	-	CASSSPYIGGHIRLYEAFF	TGTGCCAGCAGTTCACCATATATCGGGGGTCATATAAGGCTATATGAAGCTTTCTTT
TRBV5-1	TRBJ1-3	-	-	CASSLSGMNSGNTIYF	TGCGCCAGCAGCTTGTCCGGGATGAACTCTGGAAACACCATATATTTT
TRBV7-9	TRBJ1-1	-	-	CASSHRGQMNTEAFF	TGTGCCAGCAGCCATCGAGGACAAATGAACACTGAAGCTTTCTTT
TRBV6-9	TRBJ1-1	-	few	CASDERGPHPNTEAFF	TGTGCCAGCGATGAGAGGGGCCCTCATCCGAACACTGAAGCTTTCTTT
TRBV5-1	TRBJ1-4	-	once	CASSLAGANEKLFF	TGCGCCAGCAGCTTGGCCGGGGCTAATGAAAAACTGTTTTTT
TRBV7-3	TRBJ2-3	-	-	CASSLATHTDTQYF	TGTGCCAGCAGCTTAGCCACCCACACAGATACGCAGTATTTT
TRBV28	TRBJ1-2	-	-	CASSFRSYGYTF	TGTGCCAGCAGTTTCCGGTCGTATGGCTACACCTTC
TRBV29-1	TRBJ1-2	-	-	CSVDGANYGYTF	TGCAGCGTTGACGGAGCTAACTATGGCTACACCTTC
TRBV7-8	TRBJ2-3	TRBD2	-	CASSLTSGEFHTQYF	TGTGCCAGCAGCTTGACTAGCGGGGAATTTCATACGCAGTATTTT
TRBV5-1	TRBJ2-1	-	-	CASSLPGGDYNEQFF	TGCGCCAGCAGCTTGCCCGGAGGGGACTACAATGAGCAGTTCTTC
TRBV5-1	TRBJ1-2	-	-	CASSLRGEGYGYTF	TGCGCCAGCAGCTTAAGGGGAGAGGGCTATGGCTACACCTTC
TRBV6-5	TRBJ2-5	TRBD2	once	CASSYSGGGRETQYF	TGTGCCAGCAGTTACTCGGGCGGGGGGCGAGAGACCCAGTACTTC
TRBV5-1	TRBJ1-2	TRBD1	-	CASSRLGTGGYGYTF	TGCGCCAGCAGCCGTTTAGGGACAGGGGGATATGGCTACACCTTC
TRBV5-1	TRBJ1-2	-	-	CASSSDSLFYGYTF	TGCGCCAGCAGCTCCGACTCACTATTTTATGGCTACACCTTC
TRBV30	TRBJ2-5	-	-	CAWSVGTLQETQYF	TGTGCCTGGAGTGTAGGGACACTCCAAGAGACCCAGTACTTC
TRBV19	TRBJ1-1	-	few	CASSRVGMNTEAFF	TGTGCCAGTAGTAGGGTGGGGATGAACACTGAAGCTTTCTTT
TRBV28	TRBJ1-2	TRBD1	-	CASNPFPGTGWSGYTF	TGTGCCAGCAATCCATTTCCGGGGACAGGATGGTCTGGCTACACCTTC
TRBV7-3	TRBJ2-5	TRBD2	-	CASSFSSGGETQYF	TGTGCCAGCAGCTTCTCGTCGGGGGGAGAGACCCAGTACTTC
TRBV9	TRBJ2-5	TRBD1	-	CASSVGRQGWETQYF	TGTGCCAGCAGCGTAGGGAGACAGGGGTGGGAGACCCAGTACTTC
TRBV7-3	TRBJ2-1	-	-	CASSLRASSYNEQFF	TGTGCCAGCAGCTTAAGGGCCAGCTCCTACAATGAGCAGTTCTTC
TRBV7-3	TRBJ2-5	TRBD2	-	CASSLIAGEWETQYF	TGTGCCAGCAGCTTAATTGCGGGAGAGTGGGAGACCCAGTACTTC
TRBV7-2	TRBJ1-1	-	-	CASSLWTAENTEAFF	TGTGCCAGCAGCTTATGGACAGCCGAGAACACTGAAGCTTTCTTT
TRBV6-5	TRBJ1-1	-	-	CASSYQPGMHTEAFF	TGTGCCAGCAGTTACCAGCCAGGGATGCACACTGAAGCTTTCTTT
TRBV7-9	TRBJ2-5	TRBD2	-	CASSLSLAGGLQETQYF	TGTGCCAGCAGCTTATCGTTAGCGGGGGGCCTCCAAGAGACCCAGTACTTC
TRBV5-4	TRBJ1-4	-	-	CASSLNIGGKLFF	TGTGCCAGCAGCTTAAATATCGGGGGGAAACTGTTTTTT
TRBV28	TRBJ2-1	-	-	CASSPRNGEQFF	TGTGCCAGCAGCCCTCGAAACGGTGAGCAGTTCTTC
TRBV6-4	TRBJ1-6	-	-	CASSQGSTYNSPLHF	TGTGCCAGCAGTCAGGGGTCGACCTATAATTCACCCCTCCACTTT
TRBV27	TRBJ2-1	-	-	CASSFGRTSSYNEQFF	TGTGCCAGCAGTTTTGGGCGGACCTCCTCCTACAATGAGCAGTTCTTC
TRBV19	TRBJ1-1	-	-	CASKLTGNTEAFF	TGTGCCAGTAAACTAACAGGGAACACTGAAGCTTTCTTT
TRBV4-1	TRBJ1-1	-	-	CASSQEGPNNTEAFF	TGCGCCAGCAGCCAAGAGGGACCCAATAACACTGAAGCTTTCTTT